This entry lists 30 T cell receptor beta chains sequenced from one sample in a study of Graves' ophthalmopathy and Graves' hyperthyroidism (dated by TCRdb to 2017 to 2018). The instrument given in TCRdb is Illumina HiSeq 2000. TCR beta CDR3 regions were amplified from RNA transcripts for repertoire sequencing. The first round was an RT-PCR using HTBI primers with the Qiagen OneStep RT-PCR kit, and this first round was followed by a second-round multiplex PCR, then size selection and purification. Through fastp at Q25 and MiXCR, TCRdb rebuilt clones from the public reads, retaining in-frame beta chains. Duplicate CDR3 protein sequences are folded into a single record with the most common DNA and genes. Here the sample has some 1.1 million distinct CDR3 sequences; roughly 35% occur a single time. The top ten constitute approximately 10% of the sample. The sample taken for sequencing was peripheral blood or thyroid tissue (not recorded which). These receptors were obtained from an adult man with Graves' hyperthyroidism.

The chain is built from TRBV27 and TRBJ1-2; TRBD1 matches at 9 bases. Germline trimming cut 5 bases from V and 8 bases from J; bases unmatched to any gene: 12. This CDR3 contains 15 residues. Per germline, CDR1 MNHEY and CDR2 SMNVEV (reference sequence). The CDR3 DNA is TGTGCCAGCAGTACGATACCGCGGGACAGGGAAGGCTACACCTTC. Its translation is CASSTIPRDREGYTF.

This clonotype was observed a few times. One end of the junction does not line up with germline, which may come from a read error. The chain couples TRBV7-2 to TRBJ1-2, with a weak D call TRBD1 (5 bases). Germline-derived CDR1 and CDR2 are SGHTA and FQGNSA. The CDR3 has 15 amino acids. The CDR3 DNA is TGCGCCAGCAGCCAAGATTTGGGACTTTCGGGTGGCTACACCTTC. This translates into CASSQDLGLSGGYTF.

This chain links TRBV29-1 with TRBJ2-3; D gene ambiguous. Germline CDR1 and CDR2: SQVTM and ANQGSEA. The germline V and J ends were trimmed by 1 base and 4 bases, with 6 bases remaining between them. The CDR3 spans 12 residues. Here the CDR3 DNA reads TGCAGCGTTGAAGGGGCGTCAGATACGCAGTATTTT. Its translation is CSVEGASDTQYF.

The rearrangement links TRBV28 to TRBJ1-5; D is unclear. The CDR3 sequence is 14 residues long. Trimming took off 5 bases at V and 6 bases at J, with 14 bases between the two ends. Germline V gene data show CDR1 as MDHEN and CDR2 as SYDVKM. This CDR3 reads CASSPTNPGQPQHF. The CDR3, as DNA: TGTGCCAGCAGTCCCACAAACCCCGGTCAGCCCCAGCATTTT.

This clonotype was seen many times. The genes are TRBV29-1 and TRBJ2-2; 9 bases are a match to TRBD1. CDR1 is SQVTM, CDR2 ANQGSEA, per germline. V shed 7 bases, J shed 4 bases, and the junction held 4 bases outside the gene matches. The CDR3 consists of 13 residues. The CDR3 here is CSGVTGGTGELFF. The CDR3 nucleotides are TGCAGCGGGGTGACAGGGGGCACCGGGGAGCTGTTTTTT.

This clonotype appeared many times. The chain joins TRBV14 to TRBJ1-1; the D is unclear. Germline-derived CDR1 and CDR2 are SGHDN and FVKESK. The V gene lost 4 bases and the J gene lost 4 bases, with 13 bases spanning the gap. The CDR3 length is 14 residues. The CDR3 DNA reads TGTGCCAGCAGCCTGTCACCTCGGGGCACTGAAGCTTTCTTT. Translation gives CASSLSPRGTEAFF.

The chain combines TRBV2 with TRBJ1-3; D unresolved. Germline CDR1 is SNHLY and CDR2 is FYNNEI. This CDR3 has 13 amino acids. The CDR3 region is CASAAESGNTIYF. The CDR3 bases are TGTGCGAGCGCCGCCGAGTCCGGAAACACCATATATTTT.

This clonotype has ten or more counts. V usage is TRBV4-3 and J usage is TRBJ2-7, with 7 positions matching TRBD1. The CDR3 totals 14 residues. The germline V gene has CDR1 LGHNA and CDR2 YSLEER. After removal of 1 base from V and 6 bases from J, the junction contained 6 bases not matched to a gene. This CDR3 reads CASSQVPGDSEQYF. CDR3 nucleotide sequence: TGCGCCAGCAGCCAAGTGCCAGGGGACAGCGAGCAGTACTTC.

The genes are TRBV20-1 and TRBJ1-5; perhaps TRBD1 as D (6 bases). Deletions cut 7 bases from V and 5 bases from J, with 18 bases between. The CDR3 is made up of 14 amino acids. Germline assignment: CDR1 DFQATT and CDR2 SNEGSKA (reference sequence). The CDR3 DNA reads TGCAGTGACCGGGACAAGGGGGTTGATCAGCCCCAGCATTTT. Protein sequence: CSDRDKGVDQPQHF.

CDR3 bases: TGCAGTGCCGCATTCAAAGGGGGTGGGCCACTGAACACTGAAGCTTTCTTT. Translation gives CSAAFKGGGPLNTEAFF. V is TRBV20-1 and J is TRBJ1-1, with a weak D call TRBD1 (6 bases). The V gene's germline CDR1 is DFQATT and CDR2 SNEGSKA (reference sequence). V was trimmed by 6 bases and J by 0 bases, leaving 23 bases between them. The CDR3 sequence is 17 residues long.

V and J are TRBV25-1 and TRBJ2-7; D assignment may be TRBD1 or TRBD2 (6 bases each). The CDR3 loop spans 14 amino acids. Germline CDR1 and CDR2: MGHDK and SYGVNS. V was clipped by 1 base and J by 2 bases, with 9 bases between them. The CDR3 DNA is TGTGCCAGCAGTGAATGGGGGGCCACCTACGAGCAGTACTTC. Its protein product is CASSEWGATYEQYF.

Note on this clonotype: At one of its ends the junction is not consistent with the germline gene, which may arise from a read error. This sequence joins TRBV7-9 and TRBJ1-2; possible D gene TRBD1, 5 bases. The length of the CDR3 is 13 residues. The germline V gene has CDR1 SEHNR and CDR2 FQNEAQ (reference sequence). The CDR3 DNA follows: TGTGCCAGCAGCTTACGACGGGGGAGTGGCCACACCTTC. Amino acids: CASSLRRGSGHTF.

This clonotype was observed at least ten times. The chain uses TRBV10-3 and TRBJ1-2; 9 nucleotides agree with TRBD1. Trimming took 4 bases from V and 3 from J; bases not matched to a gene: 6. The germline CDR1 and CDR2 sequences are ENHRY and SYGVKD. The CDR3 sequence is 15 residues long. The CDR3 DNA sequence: TGTGCCATCAGTGGGGGGACAGGGTACGACTATGGCTACACCTTC. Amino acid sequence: CAISGGTGYDYGYTF.

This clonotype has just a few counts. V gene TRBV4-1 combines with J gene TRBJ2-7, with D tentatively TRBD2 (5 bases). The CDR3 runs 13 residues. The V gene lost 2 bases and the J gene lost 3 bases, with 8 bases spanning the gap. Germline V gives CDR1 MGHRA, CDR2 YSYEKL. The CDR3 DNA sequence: TGCGCCAGCAGCCAAAACGAGGGCTACGAGCAGTACTTC. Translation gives CASSQNEGYEQYF.

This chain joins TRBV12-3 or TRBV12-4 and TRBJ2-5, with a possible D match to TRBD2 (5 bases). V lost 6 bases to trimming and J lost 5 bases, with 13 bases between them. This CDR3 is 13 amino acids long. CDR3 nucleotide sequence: TGTGCCAGCAGCCGGAGGAAAGAGGAGACCCAGTACTTC. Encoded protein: CASSRRKEETQYF.

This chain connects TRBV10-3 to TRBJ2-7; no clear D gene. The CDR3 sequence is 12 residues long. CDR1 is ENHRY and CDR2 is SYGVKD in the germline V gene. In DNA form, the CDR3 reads TGTGCTAGACCGAACCTTCTAGGCGAGCAGTACTTC. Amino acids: CARPNLLGEQYF.

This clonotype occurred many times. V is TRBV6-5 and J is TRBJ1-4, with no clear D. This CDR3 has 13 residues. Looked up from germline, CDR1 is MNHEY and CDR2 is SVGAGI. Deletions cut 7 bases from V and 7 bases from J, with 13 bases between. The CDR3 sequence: CASTSGSGEKLFF. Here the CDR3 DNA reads TGTGCCAGCACGTCAGGAAGCGGTGAAAAACTGTTTTTT.

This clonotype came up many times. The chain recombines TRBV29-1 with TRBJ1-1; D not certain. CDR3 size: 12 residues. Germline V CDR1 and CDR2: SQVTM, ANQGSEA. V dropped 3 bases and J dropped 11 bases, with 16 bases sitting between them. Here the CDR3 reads CSVEANRRSAFF. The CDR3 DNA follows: TGCAGCGTTGAGGCAAACCGGCGCTCTGCTTTCTTT.

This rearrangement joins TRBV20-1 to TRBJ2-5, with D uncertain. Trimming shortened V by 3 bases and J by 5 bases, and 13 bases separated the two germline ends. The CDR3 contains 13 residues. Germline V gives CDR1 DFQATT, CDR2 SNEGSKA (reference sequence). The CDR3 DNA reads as TGCAGTGCTAGTACCGGGCTTCGGGAGACCCAGTACTTC. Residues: CSASTGLRETQYF.

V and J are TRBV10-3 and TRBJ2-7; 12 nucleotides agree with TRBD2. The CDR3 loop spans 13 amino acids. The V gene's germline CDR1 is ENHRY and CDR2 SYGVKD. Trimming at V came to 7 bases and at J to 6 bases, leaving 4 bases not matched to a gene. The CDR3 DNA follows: TGTGCCATCACTAGCGGGAGGGACGGCGAGCAGTACTTC. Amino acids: CAITSGRDGEQYF.

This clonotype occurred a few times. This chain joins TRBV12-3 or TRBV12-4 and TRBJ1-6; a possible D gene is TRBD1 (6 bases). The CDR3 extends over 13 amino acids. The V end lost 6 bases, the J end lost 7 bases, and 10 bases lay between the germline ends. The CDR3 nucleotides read TGTGCCAGCAGACAGGGAACAAATTCACCCCTCCACTTT. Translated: CASRQGTNSPLHF.

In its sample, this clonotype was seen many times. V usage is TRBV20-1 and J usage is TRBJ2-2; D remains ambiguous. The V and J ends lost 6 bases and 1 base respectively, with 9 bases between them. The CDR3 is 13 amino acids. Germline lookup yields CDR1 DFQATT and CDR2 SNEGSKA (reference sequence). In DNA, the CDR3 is TGCAGTGCCGCGAAACGGAACACCGGGGAGCTGTTTTTT. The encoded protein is CSAAKRNTGELFF.

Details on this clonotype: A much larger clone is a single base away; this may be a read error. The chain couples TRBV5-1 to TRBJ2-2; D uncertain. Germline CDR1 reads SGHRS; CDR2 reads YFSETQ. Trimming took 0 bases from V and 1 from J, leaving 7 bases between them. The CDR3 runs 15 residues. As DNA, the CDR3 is TGCGCCAGCAGCTTGGACCAGATGAACACCGGGGAGCTGTTTTTT. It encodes CASSLDQMNTGELFF.

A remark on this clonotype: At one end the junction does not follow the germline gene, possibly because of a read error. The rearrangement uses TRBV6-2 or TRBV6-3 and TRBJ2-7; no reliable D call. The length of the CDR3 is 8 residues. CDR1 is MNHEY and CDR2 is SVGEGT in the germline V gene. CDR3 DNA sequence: TGTGCCAGCAGTTACTCGAACTTC. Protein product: CASSYSNF.

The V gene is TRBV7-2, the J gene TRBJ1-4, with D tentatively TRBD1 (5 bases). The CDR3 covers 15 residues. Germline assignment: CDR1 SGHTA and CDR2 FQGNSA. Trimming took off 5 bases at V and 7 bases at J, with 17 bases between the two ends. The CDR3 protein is CASSRQVGATEKLFF. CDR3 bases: TGTGCCAGCAGCCGCCAGGTTGGGGCCACTGAAAAACTGTTTTTT.

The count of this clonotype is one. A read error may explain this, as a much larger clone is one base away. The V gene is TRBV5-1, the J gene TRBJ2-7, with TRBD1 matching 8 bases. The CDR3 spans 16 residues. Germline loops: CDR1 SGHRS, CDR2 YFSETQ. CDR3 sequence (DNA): TGCGCCAGCTCAATCGCCCCGGGACAGGCGACCTACGGGCAGTACTTC. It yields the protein CASSIAPGQATYGQYF.

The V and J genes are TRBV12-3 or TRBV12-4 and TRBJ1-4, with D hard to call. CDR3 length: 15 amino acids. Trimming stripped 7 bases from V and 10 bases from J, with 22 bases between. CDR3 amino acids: CASTPPWAEGVKLFF. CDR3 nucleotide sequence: TGTGCCAGCACCCCCCCTTGGGCGGAAGGTGTAAAACTGTTTTTT.

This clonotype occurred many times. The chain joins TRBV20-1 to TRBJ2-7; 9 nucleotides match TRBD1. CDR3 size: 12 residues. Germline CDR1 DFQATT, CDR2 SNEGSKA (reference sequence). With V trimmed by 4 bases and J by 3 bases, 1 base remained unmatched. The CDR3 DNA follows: TGCAGTGCTACGGGACAGGGCTACGAGCAGTACTTC. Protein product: CSATGQGYEQYF.

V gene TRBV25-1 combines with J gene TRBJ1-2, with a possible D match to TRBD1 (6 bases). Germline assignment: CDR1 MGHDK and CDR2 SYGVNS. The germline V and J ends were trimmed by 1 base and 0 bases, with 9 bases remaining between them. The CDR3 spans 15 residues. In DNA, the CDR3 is TGTGCCAGCAGTGAATCTAGGGGGGCTAACTATGGCTACACCTTC. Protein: CASSESRGANYGYTF.

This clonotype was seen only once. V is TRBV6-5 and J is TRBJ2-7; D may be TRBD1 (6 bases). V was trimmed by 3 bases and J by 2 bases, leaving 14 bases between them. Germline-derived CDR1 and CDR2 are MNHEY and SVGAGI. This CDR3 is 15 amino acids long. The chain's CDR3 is CASSYQGGATYEQYF. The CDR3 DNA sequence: TGTGCCAGCAGTTATCAAGGGGGAGCGACCTACGAGCAGTACTTC.